One T cell receptor beta chain is described in this entry. These data are taken from a study of CD8 T cells in Susac syndrome. The CDR3 totals 15 residues. J lost 7 bases, V lost 6 bases, and 11 bases had no gene match. CDR1 and CDR2 (germline): SQVTM, ANQGSEA. An amount of RNA that ranged from roughly 0.5 to 1 ug was reverse transcribed with random hexamers. Amplification of TCR beta CDR3 by immunoSEQ multiplex PCR spanned 54 Vbeta and 13 Jbeta. TCRdb passed the immunoSEQ multiplex PCR reads through MiXCR, listing each CDR3 protein once. The table has around 190,000 distinct CDR3 sequences, about 95% seen once.

The chain recombines TRBV29-1 with TRBJ2-1, with 11 bases matching TRBD2. The receptor was isolated from a human donor in good health. The sequencing sample was made of CD4+ T cells from PBMCs. The DNA for the CDR3 is TGCAGCGTCGCCCCCCAGACTAGCGGGGTAAATGAGCAGTTCTTC. Encoded protein: CSVAPQTSGVNEQFF.